This T cell receptor (beta chain) was sequenced during a study of early T cells in non-severe SARS-CoV-2 infection. TCRdb itself ran the 5' RACE reads through MiXCR, one entry per CDR3 protein. The repertoire includes approximately 38,000 distinct CDR3 sequences, roughly 5% of them detected once, and around 4.7% sits in the top ten. Relative to its sample, this clonotype is large. The sequence derives from an adult who was a healthcare worker with PCR-confirmed SARS-CoV-2 infection or an uninfected control (not recorded which). Specimen: whole blood.

CDR3 sequence (DNA): TGTGCCAGCAGTGTTCTCGGGATAACTAATGAAAAACTGTTTTTT. This sequence encodes CASSVLGITNEKLFF. The rearrangement links TRBV2 to TRBJ1-4, with D uncertain. This CDR3 spans 15 amino acids. The V gene lost 4 bases and the J gene lost 1 base, with 10 bases spanning the gap. Germline CDR1 is SNHLY and CDR2 is FYNNEI.